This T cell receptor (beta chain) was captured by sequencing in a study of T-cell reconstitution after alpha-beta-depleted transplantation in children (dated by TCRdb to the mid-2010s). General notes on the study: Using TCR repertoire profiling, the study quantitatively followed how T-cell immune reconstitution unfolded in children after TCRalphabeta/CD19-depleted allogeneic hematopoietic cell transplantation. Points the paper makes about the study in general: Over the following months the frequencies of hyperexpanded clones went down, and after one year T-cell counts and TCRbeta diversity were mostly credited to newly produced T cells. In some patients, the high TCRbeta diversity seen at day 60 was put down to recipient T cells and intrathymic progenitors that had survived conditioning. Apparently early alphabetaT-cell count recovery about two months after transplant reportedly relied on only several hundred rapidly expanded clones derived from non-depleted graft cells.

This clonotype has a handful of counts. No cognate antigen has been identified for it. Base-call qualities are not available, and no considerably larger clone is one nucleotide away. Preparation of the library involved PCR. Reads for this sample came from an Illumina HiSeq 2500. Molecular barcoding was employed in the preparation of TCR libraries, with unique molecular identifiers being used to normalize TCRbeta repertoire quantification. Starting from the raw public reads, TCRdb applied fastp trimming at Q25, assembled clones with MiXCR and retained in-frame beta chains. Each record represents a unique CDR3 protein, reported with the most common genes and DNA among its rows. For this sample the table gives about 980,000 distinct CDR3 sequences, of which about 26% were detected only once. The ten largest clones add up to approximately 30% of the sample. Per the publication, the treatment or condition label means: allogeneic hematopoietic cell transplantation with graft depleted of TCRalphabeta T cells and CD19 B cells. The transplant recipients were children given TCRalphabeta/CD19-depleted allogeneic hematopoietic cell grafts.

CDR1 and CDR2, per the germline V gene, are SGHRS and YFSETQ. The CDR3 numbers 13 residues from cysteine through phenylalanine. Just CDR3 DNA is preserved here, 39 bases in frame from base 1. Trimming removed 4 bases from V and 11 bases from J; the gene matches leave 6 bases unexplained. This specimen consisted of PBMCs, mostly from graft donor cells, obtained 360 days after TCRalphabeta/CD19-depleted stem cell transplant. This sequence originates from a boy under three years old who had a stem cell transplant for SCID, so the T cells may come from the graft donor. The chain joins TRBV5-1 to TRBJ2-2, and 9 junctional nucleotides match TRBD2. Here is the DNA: TGCGCCAGCAGCCGCACCGGGACTAGCGAGCTGTTTTTT. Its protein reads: CASSRTGTSELFF.